What follows describes a single T cell receptor (beta chain). The antigen is undetermined. The sample belongs to a study of shared clonotypes between healthy human individuals. The CDR3 is made up of 14 amino acids. CDR1 is SGHDN and CDR2 is FVKESK in the germline V gene. V gave up 3 bases and J gave up 5 bases; unmatched junction bases: 6. Terminally differentiated effector memory CD45RA+ cells were excluded by CCR7 positive selection of CD45RO-negative cells. Whole-study findings and limits: Generally, naive subsets (rather than memory subsets) showed larger estimated richness. The study found approximately 5% of naive CD4 clonotypes shared across a few donors.

TCRdb's copy holds only in-frame clones and misses some; the assay was immunoSEQ multiplex PCR. The data contain just over 2,000,000 clones, 85% to 95% of them singletons. This receptor was obtained from a man between 18 and 29 years old in good health. The J gene is TRBJ1-1, the V gene TRBV14, with 7 bases fitting TRBD1. Sequencing input: naive CD8+ T cells sorted from blood. This CDR3 is CASSHTGVGTEAFF. CDR3 nucleotides: TGTGCCAGCAGCCACACAGGGGTTGGAACTGAAGCTTTCTTT.